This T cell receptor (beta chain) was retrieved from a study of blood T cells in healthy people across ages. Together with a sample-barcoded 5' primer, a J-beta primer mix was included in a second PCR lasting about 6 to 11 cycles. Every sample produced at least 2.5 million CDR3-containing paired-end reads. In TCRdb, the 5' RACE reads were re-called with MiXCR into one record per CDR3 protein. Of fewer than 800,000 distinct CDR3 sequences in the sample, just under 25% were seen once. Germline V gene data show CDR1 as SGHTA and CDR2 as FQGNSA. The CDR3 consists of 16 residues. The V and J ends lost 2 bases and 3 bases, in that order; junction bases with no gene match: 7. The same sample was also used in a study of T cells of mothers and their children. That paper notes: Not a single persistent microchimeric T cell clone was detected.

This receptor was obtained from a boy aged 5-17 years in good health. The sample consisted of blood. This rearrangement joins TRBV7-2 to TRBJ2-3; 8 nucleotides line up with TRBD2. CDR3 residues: CASSLLRGGLTDTQYF. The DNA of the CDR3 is TGTGCCAGCAGCTTATTACGGGGGGGCTTGACAGATACGCAGTATTTT.